The 3 T cell receptor beta chains given below trace back to one sample, sequenced in a study of PD-1 blockade in mismatch repair-deficient tumors. Data came from immunoSEQ multiplex PCR; TCRdb stores just in-frame clones and leaves some out. The table shows tens of thousands of clones, with roughly 80% occurring only once. Sequencing was performed on peripheral blood, taken 12 weeks after starting pembrolizumab. These receptors were taken from an adult with mismatch repair-deficient cancer.

The CDR3 sequence: CASKKNYEQYF. The CDR3 DNA sequence: TGTGCCAGCAAAAAAAACTACGAGCAGTACTTC. The V and J genes are TRBV28 and TRBJ2-7; D uncertain. Germline CDR1 is MDHEN and CDR2 is SYDVKM. CDR3 length equals 11 residues. V lost 7 bases to trimming and J lost 3 bases, with 7 bases between them.

The V call is TRBV7-2, the J call TRBJ2-1; TRBD2 might be the D (5 bases). Germline CDR1 SGHTA, CDR2 FQGNSA. This CDR3 contains 15 residues. V was trimmed by 0 bases and J by 0 bases, leaving 6 bases between them. The CDR3 here is CASSLAGSSYNEQFF. CDR3 nucleotide sequence: TGTGCCAGCAGCTTAGCGGGGAGCTCCTACAATGAGCAGTTCTTC.

V usage is TRBV11-3 and J usage is TRBJ2-1; 11 nucleotides line up with TRBD2. CDR3 size: 16 residues. J gave up 6 bases and V 2 bases, and 6 bases lay outside the gene matches. Per germline, CDR1 SGHNT and CDR2 YENEEA. The CDR3 reads CASSLYGTSGSNEQFF. CDR3 DNA sequence: TGTGCCAGCAGCTTATATGGGACTAGCGGCAGCAATGAGCAGTTCTTC.